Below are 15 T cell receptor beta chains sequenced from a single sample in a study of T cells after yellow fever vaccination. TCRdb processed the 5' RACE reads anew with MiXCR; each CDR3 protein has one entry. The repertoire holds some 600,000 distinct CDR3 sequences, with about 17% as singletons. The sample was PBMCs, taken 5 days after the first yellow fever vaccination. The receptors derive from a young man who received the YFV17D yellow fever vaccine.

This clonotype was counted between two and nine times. As DNA, the CDR3 is TGCGCCAGCAGCCAAGGGGCGGGACAGGGGACATACAATGAGCAGTTCTTC. This sequence encodes CASSQGAGQGTYNEQFF. The V and J genes are TRBV4-3 and TRBJ2-1; 10 nucleotides line up with TRBD1. Germline V gene lookup returns CDR1 LGHNA and CDR2 YSLEER. Trimming cost V 1 base and J 4 bases; bases outside gene matches: 7. The CDR3 length is 17 residues.

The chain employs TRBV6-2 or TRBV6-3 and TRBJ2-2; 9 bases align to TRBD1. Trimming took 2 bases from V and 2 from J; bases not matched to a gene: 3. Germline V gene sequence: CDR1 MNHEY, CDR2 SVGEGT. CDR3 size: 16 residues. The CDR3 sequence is CASSYRTGVNTGELFF. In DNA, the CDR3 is TGTGCCAGCAGTTACAGGACAGGGGTTAACACCGGGGAGCTGTTTTTT.

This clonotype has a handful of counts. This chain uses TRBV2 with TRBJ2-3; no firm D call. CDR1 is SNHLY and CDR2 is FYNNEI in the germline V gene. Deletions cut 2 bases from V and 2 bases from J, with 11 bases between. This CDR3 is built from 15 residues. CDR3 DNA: TGTGCCAGCAGTGAAATATTAGCCCTCACAGATACGCAGTATTTT. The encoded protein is CASSEILALTDTQYF. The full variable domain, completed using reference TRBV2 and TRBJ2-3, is EPEVTQTPSHQVTQMGQEVILRCVPISNHLYFYWYRQILGQKVEFLVSFYNNEISEKSEIFDDQFSVERPDGSNFTLKIRSTKLEDSAMYFCASSEILALTDTQYFGPGTRLTVL.

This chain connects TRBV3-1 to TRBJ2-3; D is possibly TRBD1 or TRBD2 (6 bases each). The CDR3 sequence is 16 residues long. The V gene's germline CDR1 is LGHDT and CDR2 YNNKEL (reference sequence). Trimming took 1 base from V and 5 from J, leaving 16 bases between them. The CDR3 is CASSQGGALMIDTQYF. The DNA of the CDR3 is TGTGCCAGCAGCCAAGGGGGGGCGTTAATGATAGATACGCAGTATTTT.

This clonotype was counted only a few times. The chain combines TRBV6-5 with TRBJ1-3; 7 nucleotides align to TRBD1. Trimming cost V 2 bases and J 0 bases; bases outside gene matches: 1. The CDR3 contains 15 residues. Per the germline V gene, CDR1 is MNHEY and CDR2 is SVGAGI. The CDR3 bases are TGTGCCAGCAGTTACGGACAGGACTCTGGAAACACCATATATTTT. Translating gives CASSYGQDSGNTIYF.

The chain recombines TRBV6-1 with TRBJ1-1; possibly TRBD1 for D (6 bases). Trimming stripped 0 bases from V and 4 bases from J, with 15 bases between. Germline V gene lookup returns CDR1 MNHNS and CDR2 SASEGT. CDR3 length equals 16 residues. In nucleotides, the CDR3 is TGTGCCAGCAGTGAAGCTAGGAGGGGGTCCGGCACTGAAGCTTTCTTT. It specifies CASSEARRGSGTEAFF.

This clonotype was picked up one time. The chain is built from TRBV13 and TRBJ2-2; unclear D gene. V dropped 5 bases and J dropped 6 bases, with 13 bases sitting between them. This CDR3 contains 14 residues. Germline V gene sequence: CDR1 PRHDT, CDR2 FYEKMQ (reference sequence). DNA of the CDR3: TGTGCCAGCAGCCCTGGGCTCCGCTCCGGGGAGCTGTTTTTT. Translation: CASSPGLRSGELFF. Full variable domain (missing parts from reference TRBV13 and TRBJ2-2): AAGVIQSPRHLIKEKRETATLKCYPIPRHDTVYWYQQGPGQDPQFLISFYEKMQSDKGSIPDRFSAQQFSDYHSELNMSSLELGDSALYFCASSPGLRSGELFFGEGSRLTVL.

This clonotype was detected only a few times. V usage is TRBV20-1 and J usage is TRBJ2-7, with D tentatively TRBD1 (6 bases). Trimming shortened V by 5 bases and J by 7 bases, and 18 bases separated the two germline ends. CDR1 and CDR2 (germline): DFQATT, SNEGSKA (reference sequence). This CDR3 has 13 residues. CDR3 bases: TGCAGTGCTGTCAACCACAGGGTTGGAGAGCAGTACTTC. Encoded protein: CSAVNHRVGEQYF.

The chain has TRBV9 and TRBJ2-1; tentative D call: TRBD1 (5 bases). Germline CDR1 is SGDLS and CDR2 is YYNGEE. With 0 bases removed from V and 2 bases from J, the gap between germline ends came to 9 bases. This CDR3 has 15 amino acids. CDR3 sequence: CASSVGRGTYNEQFF. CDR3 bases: TGTGCCAGCAGCGTAGGTAGGGGAACCTACAATGAGCAGTTCTTC.

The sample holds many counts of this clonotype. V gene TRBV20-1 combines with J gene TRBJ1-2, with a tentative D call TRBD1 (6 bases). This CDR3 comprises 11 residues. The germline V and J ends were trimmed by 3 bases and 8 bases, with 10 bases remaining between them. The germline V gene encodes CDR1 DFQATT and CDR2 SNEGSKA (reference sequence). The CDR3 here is CSASRQEGYTF. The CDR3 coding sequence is TGCAGTGCTAGCAGACAGGAAGGCTACACCTTC.

The CDR3 sequence: CASSPRGVIYNEQFF. The CDR3, as DNA: TGTGCCAGCAGCCCCCGGGGGGTGATCTACAATGAGCAGTTCTTC. This chain uses TRBV7-2 with TRBJ2-1, with 7 bases identical to TRBD2. Germline V gene data show CDR1 as SGHTA and CDR2 as FQGNSA. This CDR3 region has 15 residues. V shed 5 bases and J 3 bases; nucleotides not matched to a gene: 7.

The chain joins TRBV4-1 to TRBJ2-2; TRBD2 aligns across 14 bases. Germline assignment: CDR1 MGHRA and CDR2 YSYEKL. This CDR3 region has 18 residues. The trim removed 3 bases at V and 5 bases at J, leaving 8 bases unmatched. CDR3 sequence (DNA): TGCGCCAGCAGCCAGACTAGCGGGGGGGCCTCAAGAACCGGGGAGCTGTTTTTT. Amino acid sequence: CASSQTSGGASRTGELFF.

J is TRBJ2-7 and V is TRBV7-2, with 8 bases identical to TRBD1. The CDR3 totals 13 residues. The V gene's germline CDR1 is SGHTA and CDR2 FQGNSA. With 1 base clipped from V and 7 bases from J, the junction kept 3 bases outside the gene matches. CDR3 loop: CASSLGTGREQYF. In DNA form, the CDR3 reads TGTGCCAGCAGCTTAGGGACAGGGAGGGAGCAGTACTTC.

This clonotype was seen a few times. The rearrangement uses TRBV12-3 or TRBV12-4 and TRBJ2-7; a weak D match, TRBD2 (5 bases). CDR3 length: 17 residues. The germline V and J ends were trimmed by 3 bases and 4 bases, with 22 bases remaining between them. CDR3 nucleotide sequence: TGTGCCAGCAGTTTCTATGAGAGGGATGGCTCTGGGTACGAGCAGTACGTC. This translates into CASSFYERDGSGYEQYV.

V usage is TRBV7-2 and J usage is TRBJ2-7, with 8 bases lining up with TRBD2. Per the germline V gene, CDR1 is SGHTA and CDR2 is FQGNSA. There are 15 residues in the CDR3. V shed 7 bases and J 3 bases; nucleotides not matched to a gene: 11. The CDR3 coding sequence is TGTGCCAGCATCCGGAGTAGCGGGACCTTCTACGAGCAGTACTTC. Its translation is CASIRSSGTFYEQYF.